The sequence of this TCR beta chain was determined in a study of OX40 agonist ivuxolimab in advanced cancers. Study information: Prior anti-PD-1, anti-PD-L1 or anti-CTLA-4 therapy did not bar entry, and about 40% had some. Three patients had partial responses: one hepatocellular carcinoma, two cutaneous melanoma.

Autoimmune disease history or systemic immunosuppression disqualified patients. Deletions cut 6 bases from V and 4 bases from J, with 19 bases between. Looked up from germline, CDR1 is SGHVS and CDR2 is FNYEAQ. The CDR3 totals 16 residues. Generated by immunoSEQ multiplex PCR, the TCRdb table keeps only in-frame clones and is missing some. The sample records fewer than 80,000 clones, about 91% being singletons. Sequencing used CD4+ or CD8+ T cells sorted from blood, obtained in a trial of the OX40 agonist ivuxolimab. This rearrangement joins TRBV7-6 to TRBJ2-1; TRBD1 or TRBD2 may be the D gene (5 bases each). The sequence was collected from an adult with an advanced solid tumor such as melanoma, head and neck, liver or kidney cancer. In nucleotides, the CDR3 is TGTGCCAGCAGTCCCGACAGCGCGGGCGGTTACAATGAGCAGTTCTTC. Amino acids: CASSPDSAGGYNEQFF.